There are a few counts of the clone carrying this TCR beta chain. Its cognate antigen is unknown. The sample originates from a study of vaccination effects on CD4 cells after COVID-19. Germline CDR1 and CDR2: LNHDA and SQIVND (reference sequence). The CDR3 has 15 residues. V lost 6 bases to trimming and J lost 4 bases; unmatched junction nucleotides: 9. Repertoires were generated with immunoSEQ multiplex PCR, while TCRdb's copy carries only in-frame clones and drops some. Of about 50,000 clones in the sample, around three quarters are singletons; the top ten hold 5% to 6.5%. Culture proceeded for approximately 10 days, and CD4+ T cells were then isolated. SARS-CoV-2 infection was confirmed by PCR in the person between March and December 2020. Participants got two doses of BNT162b2 or mRNA-1273 vaccine.

The receptor's source is a human donor who had a prior SARS-CoV-2 infection. The V and J genes are TRBV19 and TRBJ2-1, with 7 nucleotides matching TRBD2. The sample in question was CD4+ T cells from PBMCs cultured without peptide, obtained after COVID-19 vaccination. CDR3: CASSLGTGGYNEQFF. CDR3 bases: TGTGCCAGTAGCCTAGGGACCGGGGGGTACAATGAGCAGTTCTTC.